One sample yielded the 30 T cell receptor beta chains listed below, sequenced in a study of blood T cell repertoires in COVID-19. Sequenced by immunoSEQ multiplex PCR; TCRdb stores in-frame clones only, minus some. Found here are 200,000 to 300,000 clones, approximately 82% of them singletons; the top ten hold roughly 3.3%. The sequenced sample consisted of peripheral blood. The source of these receptors is a woman between 18 and 29 years old with acute or convalescent COVID-19.

The genes are TRBV18 and TRBJ1-2; 9 nucleotides match TRBD1. The germline V gene encodes CDR1 KGHSH and CDR2 LQKENI. This CDR3 is 15 amino acids long. V dropped 0 bases and J dropped 6; count of bases not matched to a gene: 5. The chain's CDR3 is CASSPPDRGPDGYTF. DNA of the CDR3: TGTGCCAGCTCACCACCGGACAGGGGCCCAGATGGCTACACCTTC.

V is TRBV21-1 and J is TRBJ2-7; the table's D call, TRBD2, has no DNA check behind it. TRBV21-1 is listed as a pseudogene. This CDR3 region has 16 residues. The CDR3 loop is CASSKVAGELIYEQYF. The CDR3 DNA reads TGTGCCAGCAGCAAAGTGGCGGGAGAGTTAATCTACGAGCAGTACTTC.

This chain joins TRBV4-3 and TRBJ1-6, with 10 bases fitting TRBD1. J was trimmed by 8 bases and V by 1 base; bases with no gene match: 11. Germline V gene sequence: CDR1 LGHNA, CDR2 YSLEER. CDR3 size: 18 residues. CDR3 residues: CASSQAAGQGGRDSPLHF. In DNA form, the CDR3 reads TGCGCCAGCAGCCAAGCCGCCGGACAGGGGGGTAGGGATTCACCCCTCCACTTT.

In its sample, this clone was seen once. The chain couples TRBV5-1 to TRBJ2-3; D is unresolved. The CDR3 consists of 14 residues. V dropped 2 bases and J dropped 2 bases, with 9 bases sitting between them. Germline V CDR1 and CDR2: SGHRS, YFSETQ. In DNA form, the CDR3 reads TGCGCCAGCAGCTTACTTTCTTCCACAGATACGCAGTATTTT. Translated: CASSLLSSTDTQYF.

The chain is built from TRBV3-1 (or the pseudogene TRBV3-2) and TRBJ1-2, with TRBD1 as a possible D gene (5 bases). The CDR3 sequence is 16 residues long. Germline V CDR1 and CDR2: LGHDT, YNNKEL (reference sequence). V was cut by 0 bases and J by 7 bases, with 18 bases left in between. The CDR3 bases are TGTGCCAGCAGCCAAGAGGAGGTGGGGGGTCTTGGTGGCTACACCTTC. This encodes CASSQEEVGGLGGYTF.

This CDR3 reads CASSLDRGNSPLHF. The CDR3 DNA sequence: TGTGCCAGCAGCTTAGACAGGGGTAATTCACCCCTCCACTTT. The V gene is TRBV7-2, the J gene TRBJ1-6, with 7 bases lining up with TRBD1. CDR1 and CDR2 (germline): SGHTA, FQGNSA. V lost 1 base to trimming and J lost 6 bases; unmatched junction nucleotides: 0. This CDR3 has 14 residues.

In this sample, this clone turned up a few times. The chain links TRBV7-8 to TRBJ2-3; D gene unclear. CDR1 is SGHVS and CDR2 is FQNEAQ in the germline V gene. This CDR3 is 15 amino acids long. V gave up 1 base and J gave up 3 bases, with 11 bases separating them. The CDR3 spells CASSLVDLRTDTQYF. CDR3 sequence (DNA): TGTGCCAGCAGCTTAGTAGACTTGAGAACAGATACGCAGTATTTT.

In DNA, the CDR3 is TGTGCCAGCAGTGAAGGGTGGGACAGGGGGCGCGGAGGGAATGAGCAGTTCTTC. Its translation: CASSEGWDRGRGGNEQFF. The chain employs TRBV25-1 and TRBJ2-1, with TRBD1 identical over 12 bases. CDR3 length: 18 amino acids. Looked up from germline, CDR1 is MGHDK and CDR2 is SYGVNS. The ends lost 2 bases at V and 7 bases at J; junction bases unmatched: 12.

The V gene is TRBV6-5, the J gene TRBJ2-6, with 7 nucleotides matching TRBD2. CDR1 and CDR2 from the germline V gene are MNHEY and SVGAGI. The junction had 2 bases not matched to a gene; V was cut back by 4 bases and J by 2 bases. The CDR3 is 15 residues long. The CDR3 nucleotides read TGTGCCAGCAGTTCCACTAGCGCTGGGGCCAACGTCCTGACTTTC. The encoded protein is CASSSTSAGANVLTF.

The V and J genes are TRBV7-2 and TRBJ2-7; 7 bases match TRBD2. Unmatched junction bases numbered 9, after V lost 6 bases and J lost 7 bases. The germline V gene encodes CDR1 SGHTA and CDR2 FQGNSA. The CDR3 runs 13 residues. The CDR3 DNA sequence: TGTGCCAGCAGTGTGGGACTACCTTTGGAGCAGTACTTC. Translated, it gives CASSVGLPLEQYF. The full variable domain, in which reference TRBV7-2 and TRBJ2-7 provide the parts outside the CDR3, is GAGVSQSPSNKVTEKGKDVELRCDPISGHTALYWYRQSLGQGLEFLIYFQGNSAPDKSGLPSDRFSAERTGGSVSTLTIQRTQQEDSAVYLCASSVGLPLEQYFGPGTRLTVT.

The J gene is TRBJ2-1, the V gene TRBV6-5; D not resolved. The CDR3 is 15 amino acids. Germline V CDR1 and CDR2: MNHEY, SVGAGI. The V gene lost 0 bases and the J gene lost 3 bases, with 9 bases spanning the gap. CDR3 amino acids: CASSYSARYYNEQFF. The CDR3 nucleotides are TGTGCCAGCAGTTACTCGGCCAGATACTACAATGAGCAGTTCTTC.

The count of this clone is one. This chain connects TRBV9 to TRBJ2-2, with a possible D match to TRBD2 (5 bases). V lost 6 bases and J lost 1, with 10 bases in between. The CDR3 runs 14 residues. Germline V gives CDR1 SGDLS, CDR2 YYNGEE. CDR3 region: CASTQSGNTGELFF. The CDR3 DNA is TGTGCCAGCACCCAGAGCGGGAACACCGGGGAGCTGTTTTTT.

The sample holds a few counts of this clone. The chain combines TRBV27 with TRBJ2-1; possibly TRBD1 for D (6 bases). Trimming left V 5 bases short and J 11 bases short, with 13 bases between. The length of the CDR3 is 12 residues. Germline values: CDR1 MNHEY, CDR2 SMNVEV (reference sequence). CDR3 loop: CASSPGQHQQFF. CDR3 bases: TGTGCCAGCAGTCCTGGACAGCATCAGCAGTTCTTC.

J is TRBJ1-6 and V is TRBV28; D possibly corresponds to TRBD1 (6 bases). The V and J ends lost 5 bases and 10 bases respectively, with 15 bases between them. Germline assignment: CDR1 MDHEN and CDR2 SYDVKM. There are 14 residues in the CDR3. The CDR3 is CASSPQGPISPLHF. CDR3 DNA sequence: TGTGCCAGCAGTCCGCAGGGGCCTATCTCACCCCTCCACTTT.

The DNA of the CDR3 is TGCGCCAGCAGCCTTGCTACGGGGGCCTACGAGCAGTACTTC. Translated, it gives CASSLATGAYEQYF. This chain links TRBV5-1 with TRBJ2-7; D might be TRBD2 (6 bases). The CDR3 is 14 amino acids. The V gene lost 4 bases and the J gene lost 2 bases, with 13 bases spanning the gap. Germline V gives CDR1 SGHRS, CDR2 YFSETQ.

J is TRBJ2-5 and V is TRBV7-2, with TRBD2 matching over 7 bases. There are 14 residues in the CDR3. The germline gives CDR1 SGHTA, CDR2 FQGNSA. J gave up 6 bases and V 3 bases, and 7 bases lay outside the gene matches. In DNA, the CDR3 is TGTGCCAGCAGCTTTATGACTAGCATGAAGACCCAGTACTTC. Residues: CASSFMTSMKTQYF.

In regard to this clone: Its ends do not fully match the called genes, so a read error is possible. This sequence joins TRBV30 and TRBJ2-1; unclear D gene. The CDR3 covers 12 residues. CDR1 and CDR2 from the germline V gene are GTSNPN and SVGIG (reference sequence). CDR3 sequence reads: CASSTSSNEQFF. Written as DNA, the CDR3 is TGTGCCTCGAGTACAAGTTCCAATGAGCAGTTCTTC. Full variable domain (rest looked up from reference TRBV30 and TRBJ2-1): SQTIHQWPATLVQPVGSPLSLECTVEGTSNPNLYWYRQAAGRGLQLLFYSVGIGQISSEVPQNLSASRPQDRQFILSSKKLLLSDSGFYLCASSTSSNEQFFGPGTRLTVL.

This chain uses TRBV25-1 with TRBJ1-5; a possible D gene is TRBD1 (5 bases). Germline V CDR1 and CDR2: MGHDK, SYGVNS. Between the trimmed V and J ends, which lost 8 bases and 5 bases, there was a span of 10 bases. The CDR3 has 12 amino acids. The CDR3 reads CASRGRDQPQHF. CDR3 DNA sequence: TGTGCCAGCCGGGGGAGAGATCAGCCCCAGCATTTT.

This clone was picked up a small number of times. The chain recombines TRBV27 with TRBJ2-2; D is perhaps TRBD2 (6 bases). The CDR3 has 16 residues. Germline values: CDR1 MNHEY, CDR2 SMNVEV (reference sequence). V lost 4 bases, J lost 0 bases, and 12 bases lay in between. The CDR3 region is CASSSLGEANTGELFF. The CDR3 DNA reads TGTGCCAGCAGTTCGTTGGGGGAGGCGAACACCGGGGAGCTGTTTTTT.

This chain uses TRBV18 with TRBJ2-1; TRBD2 matches 7 bases. V lost 6 bases, J lost 5 bases, and 16 bases stayed unmatched. Germline V lookup: CDR1 KGHSH, CDR2 LQKENI. This CDR3 is 17 amino acids long. The CDR3: CASSPLLPSGINNEQFF. The CDR3 DNA reads TGTGCCAGCTCCCCCCTCCTTCCCAGCGGGATAAACAATGAGCAGTTCTTC.

This clone occurred a few times. J is TRBJ1-2 and V is TRBV5-1; 7 bases align to TRBD1. Germline V gene lookup returns CDR1 SGHRS and CDR2 YFSETQ. This CDR3 contains 14 residues. V was pared by 4 bases and J by 4 bases, with 7 bases of the junction left unmatched. CDR3 region: CASSPGDRVYGYTF. CDR3 coding DNA: TGCGCCAGCAGCCCCGGGGACAGAGTCTATGGCTACACCTTC.

The genes are TRBV11-2 and TRBJ2-5; 10 positions agree with TRBD2. Germline V CDR1 and CDR2: SGHAT, FQNNGV. The CDR3 is 15 amino acids. V shed 2 bases, J shed 2 bases, and the junction held 2 bases outside the gene matches. The CDR3 loop reads CASSLWTSGQETQYF. Here the CDR3 DNA reads TGTGCCAGCAGCTTATGGACTAGCGGACAAGAGACCCAGTACTTC.

The chain employs TRBV6-2 or TRBV6-3 and TRBJ2-1, with 8 bases fitting TRBD2. The J segment lost 5 bases and the V segment lost 6 bases, leaving 15 bases of the junction unmatched. Germline V CDR1 and CDR2: MNHEY, SVGEGT. This CDR3 is built from 17 residues. The CDR3 DNA reads as TGTGCCAGCAGCCAACCCAGATGGGCGGGAGGAAACAATGAGCAGTTCTTC. Its protein is CASSQPRWAGGNNEQFF.

The genes are TRBV19 and TRBJ1-6, with 7 bases that match TRBD1. Germline V lookup: CDR1 LNHDA, CDR2 SQIVND (reference sequence). The length of the CDR3 is 14 residues. V gave up 9 bases and J gave up 7 bases; unmatched junction bases: 9. The CDR3 DNA reads as TGTGCCAGCAGAACGGGACAGTTAAATTCACCCCTCCACTTT. As protein: CASRTGQLNSPLHF.

This chain uses TRBV9 with TRBJ1-2, with TRBD1 matching 9 bases. Trimming removed 0 bases from V and 6 bases from J; junction bases left unmatched: 9. CDR1 is SGDLS and CDR2 is YYNGEE in the germline V gene. The length of the CDR3 is 16 residues. Here the CDR3 DNA reads TGTGCCAGCAGCGTAGCCGGACAGGGGTGGAATGATGGCTACACCTTC. Amino acids: CASSVAGQGWNDGYTF.

The rearrangement joins TRBV6-2 or TRBV6-3 to TRBJ2-4, with 13 bases that match TRBD2. This CDR3 region has 17 residues. Trimming at V came to 4 bases and at J to 2 bases, leaving 5 bases not matched to a gene. Germline CDR1 reads MNHEY; CDR2 reads SVGEGT. CDR3 sequence (DNA): TGTGCCAGCAGTTTCCAGGGACTAGCGGGACCCAAAAACATTCAGTACTTC. Translation: CASSFQGLAGPKNIQYF.

Concerning this clone: A read error may account for a junction end that differs from germline. The chain uses TRBV6-2 or TRBV6-3 and TRBJ1-2; 8 positions agree with TRBD1. CDR1 is MNHEY, CDR2 SVGEGT, per germline. This CDR3 comprises 11 residues. The CDR3 loop is CASSYGTGKFF. CDR3 nucleotides: TGTGCCAGCAGTTACGGGACAGGAAAATTCTTC.

This clone showed up just once. The V and J genes are TRBV2 and TRBJ2-7; TRBD2 matches 8 bases. The germline V gene encodes CDR1 SNHLY and CDR2 FYNNEI. With 4 bases clipped from V and 4 bases from J, the junction kept 15 bases outside the gene matches. CDR3 length equals 17 residues. This CDR3 reads CASSANGGGYRRYEQYF. CDR3 sequence (DNA): TGTGCCAGCAGTGCCAACGGGGGGGGGTACAGGAGATACGAGCAGTACTTC.

V gene TRBV6-4 combines with J gene TRBJ2-3, with 10 bases fitting TRBD2. This CDR3 region has 15 residues. Unmatched junction bases numbered 4, after V lost 6 bases and J lost 1 base. Germline CDR1 MRHNA, CDR2 SNTAGT. The CDR3 sequence is CASSLTSGGTDTQYF. For the CDR3, the DNA is TGTGCCAGCAGCCTCACTAGCGGGGGCACAGATACGCAGTATTTT.

Worth noting for this clone: One end of the junction varies from germline; a read error may be responsible. The chain uses TRBV7-7 and TRBJ2-1, with 10 bases identical to TRBD2. The germline V gene encodes CDR1 SSHAT and CDR2 FNYEAQ (reference sequence). The CDR3 runs to 16 residues. Here the CDR3 reads CASSLGPLAGVNEQFF. CDR3 DNA sequence: TGTGCTAGCAGCTTGGGTCCCCTAGCGGGGGTCAATGAGCAGTTCTTC.